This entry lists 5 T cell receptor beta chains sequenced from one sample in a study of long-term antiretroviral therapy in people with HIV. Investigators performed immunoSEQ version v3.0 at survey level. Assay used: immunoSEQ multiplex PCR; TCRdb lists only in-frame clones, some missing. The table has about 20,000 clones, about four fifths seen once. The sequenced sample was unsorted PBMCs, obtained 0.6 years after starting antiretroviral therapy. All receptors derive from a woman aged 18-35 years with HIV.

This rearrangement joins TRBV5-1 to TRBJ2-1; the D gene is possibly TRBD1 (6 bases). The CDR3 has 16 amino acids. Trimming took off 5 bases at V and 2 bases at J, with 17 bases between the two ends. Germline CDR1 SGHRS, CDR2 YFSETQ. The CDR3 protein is CASSPIPGATYNEQFF. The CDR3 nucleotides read TGCGCCAGCAGTCCCATTCCAGGGGCGACCTACAATGAGCAGTTCTTC. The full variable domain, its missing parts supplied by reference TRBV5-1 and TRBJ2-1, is KAGVTQTPRYLIKTRGQQVTLSCSPISGHRSVSWYQQTPGQGLQFLFEYFSETQRNKGNFPGRFSGRQFSNSRSEMNVSTLELGDSALYLCASSPIPGATYNEQFFGPGTRLTVL.

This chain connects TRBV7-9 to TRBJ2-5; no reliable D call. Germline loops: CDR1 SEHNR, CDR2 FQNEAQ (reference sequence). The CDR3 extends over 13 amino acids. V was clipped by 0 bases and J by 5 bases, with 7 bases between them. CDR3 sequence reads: CASSLASGETQYF. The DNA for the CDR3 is TGTGCCAGCAGCTTAGCTTCTGGGGAGACCCAGTACTTC.

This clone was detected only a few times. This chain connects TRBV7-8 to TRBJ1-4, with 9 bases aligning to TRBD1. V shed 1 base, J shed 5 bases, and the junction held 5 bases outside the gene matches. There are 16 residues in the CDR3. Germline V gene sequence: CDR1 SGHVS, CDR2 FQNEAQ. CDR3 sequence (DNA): TGTGCCAGCAGCTTAGTGGGTGGGACAGGGAATGAAAAACTGTTTTTT. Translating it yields CASSLVGGTGNEKLFF.

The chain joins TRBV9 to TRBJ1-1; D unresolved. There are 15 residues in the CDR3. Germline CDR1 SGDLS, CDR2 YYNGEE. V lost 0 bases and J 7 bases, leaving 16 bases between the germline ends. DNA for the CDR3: TGTGCCAGCAGCGTAGAGGCAGGAGAGGGTTGTGAAGCTTTCTTT. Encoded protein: CASSVEAGEGCEAFF.

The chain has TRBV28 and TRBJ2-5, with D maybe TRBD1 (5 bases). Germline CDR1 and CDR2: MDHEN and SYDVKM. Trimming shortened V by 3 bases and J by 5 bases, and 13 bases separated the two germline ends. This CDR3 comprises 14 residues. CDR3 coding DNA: TGTGCCAGCAGTTTGGGGCAGATCAGGGAGACCCAGTACTTC. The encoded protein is CASSLGQIRETQYF.